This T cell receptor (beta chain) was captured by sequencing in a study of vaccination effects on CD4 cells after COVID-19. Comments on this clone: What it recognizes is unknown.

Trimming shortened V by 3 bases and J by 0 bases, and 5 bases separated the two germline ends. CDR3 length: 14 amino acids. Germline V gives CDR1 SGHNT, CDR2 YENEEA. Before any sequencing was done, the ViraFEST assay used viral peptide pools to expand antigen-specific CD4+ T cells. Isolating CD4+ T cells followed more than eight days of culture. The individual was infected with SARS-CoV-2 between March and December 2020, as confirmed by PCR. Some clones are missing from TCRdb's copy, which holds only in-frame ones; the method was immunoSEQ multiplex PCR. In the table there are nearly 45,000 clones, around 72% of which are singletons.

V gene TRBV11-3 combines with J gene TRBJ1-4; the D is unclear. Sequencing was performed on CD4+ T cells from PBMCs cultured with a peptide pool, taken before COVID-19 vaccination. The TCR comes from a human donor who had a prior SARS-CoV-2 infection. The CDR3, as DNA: TGTGCCAGCAGCTTGAGACCAACTAATGAAAAACTGTTTTTT. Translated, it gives CASSLRPTNEKLFF. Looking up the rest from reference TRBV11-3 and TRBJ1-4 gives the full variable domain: EAGVVQSPRYKIIEKKQPVAFWCNPISGHNTLYWYLQNLGQGPELLIRYENEEAVDDSQLPKDRFSAERLKGVDSTLKIQPAELGDSAVYLCASSLRPTNEKLFFGSGTQLSVL.